This entry concerns a single T cell receptor (beta chain). No antigen is known for it. No base-level quality is on record; no much larger clone is a single base apart. This specimen belongs to a study of blood T cells in healthy people across ages (dated by TCRdb to about 2015). Background on the whole study: In model experiments, roughly one uniquely barcoded TCR beta cDNA molecule per two T cells was captured by template switching. To avoid experimental bias, donors of different ages were distributed randomly across sequencing lanes. To track age-related changes in TCR beta repertoire diversity, the study relied on deep sequencing normalized with unique cDNA molecular identifiers. The donors were divided into four age groups: young (average approximately 16 years), middle-aged (around 41), aged (around 59) and long-lived (around 80). The study analyzed two additional independent replicas of 1 million unique cDNA reads from the same blood draw for two donors, one aged 18 to 29 and one aged 80 or older. Study-level results and caveats: Estimates of total diversity based on one million sequenced T cells were considered lower bounds and underestimates. Bulk unsorted PBMC profiling prevented conclusive comparison of naive and antigen-experienced compartments. Observed TCR beta diversity correlated strongly with the percentage of naive T cells measured by flow cytometry. Compared with the aged group, more naive CD4+ T cells, fewer expanded clones and increased TCR diversity were shown by the long-lived group, suggesting age selection. As age increased, observed TCR beta diversity per million T cells dropped in a roughly linear way, and a significant reduction was already evident by age about 40. Donor CMV infection status was unknown, potentially confounding age-related changes in expanded clonotypes.

Via the germline V gene (reference sequence), CDR1 is DFQATT and CDR2 SNEGSKA. The cysteine opens and the phenylalanine closes a CDR3 of 12 amino acids. Of the read, only the CDR3 DNA is kept; its 36 bases are in frame from base 1. V sheds 4 bases and J sheds 1 base, leaving 7 bases between their ends. Libraries came from 5' RACE. TCRdb records Illumina HiSeq 2500 as the sequencer. A second PCR of about 7 to 12 cycles was run with a J-beta primer mix and a sample-barcoded 5' primer. A unique molecular identifier was introduced onto each TCR beta cDNA molecule by a template-switch 5' adaptor carrying 12 random nucleotides. Each sample yielded at least 2.5 million CDR3-containing paired-end reads. All of the RNA was converted into first-strand cDNA using the Mint cDNA synthesis kit, with a TRBC-specific oligonucleotide serving as the primer. Following uracil-DNA glycosylase treatment, a first 18-cycle PCR with universal primers M1SS and BC2_uni_R was performed on all cDNA. Processing in the source paper ran as follows. Each sample was normalized by randomly selecting 1 million high-quality reads, each carrying a distinct molecular identifier. Instead of being binned into consensus sequences, reads with shared molecular identifiers were discarded. MiTCR, set to a Q25 quality threshold and the strictest error-elimination algorithm, was used for CDR3 identification, clonotype clustering and error correction. A nonparametric unseen species model with Euler transformation was used to estimate a lower bound on total TCR beta diversity. The public reads were run again by TCRdb, first through fastp at Q25 and then through MiXCR, and only productive beta chains were kept. Rows with one shared CDR3 protein collapse into an entry with the most common genes and DNA. For this entry, the V and J calls and clone size follow TCRdb and not the study's own pipeline. This sample has about 640,000 distinct CDR3 sequences in its table, and about 53% of those were observed once. About two fifths of the sample goes to the ten largest clones.

The donors were a few dozen Caucasian individuals from Russia, aged about 6 to 95 years, who were systemically healthy. Around 10 milliliters of peripheral blood were collected from each donor into EDTA-treated Vacutainer tubes. Ficoll-Paque density-gradient centrifugation was used to isolate PBMCs, with at least 6.5 million per sample. Trizol reagent was used to extract total RNA from PBMCs, with at least 5 micrograms per sample. The percentages of naive CD45RAhigh/CD27high T cells were determined by flow cytometry on a PBMC aliquot from every donor. This receptor chain uses TRBV20-1 and TRBJ1-1, with no confidently assigned D gene. The origin of this receptor is a man in his sixties in good health. Sequenced sample: blood. The DNA sequence follows: TGCAGTGCTAAGCGGGGGAACACTGAAGCTTTCTTT. It codes for CSAKRGNTEAFF.